This TCR beta chain was documented in a study of T cells in Graves' hyperthyroidism and ophthalmopathy. Comment on this clonotype: The antigen remains unidentified. Mismatch with germline at one junction end may stem from a read error.

TCR beta CDR3 regions were amplified from RNA transcripts. An initial round of RT-PCR targeting the TCR CDR3 relied on the HTBI primer set. TCRdb itself ran the multiplex PCR reads through MiXCR, one entry per CDR3 protein. The sample holds 300,000 to 450,000 distinct CDR3 sequences, approximately 15% seen once. The CDR3 sequence is 12 residues long. Germline V CDR1 and CDR2: LGHNT, FRNRAP. Study-level results: Most thyroid clonotypes with frequency above 0.001 were detected in blood. For ophthalmopathy, model prediction preceded onset by a median about 6 months.

With a duration under 2 months, the hyperthyroidism was newly diagnosed in patients aged 18 to 65. The chain carries TRBV12-5 and TRBJ1-5; perhaps TRBD1 as D (5 bases). This TCR was sampled from a woman in her sixties or seventies with Graves' hyperthyroidism. The sample consisted of blood. In DNA, the CDR3 is TGTGCTAGTGGTTTGGGGAGGGACCCCCAGGGTTTT. Translated, it gives CASGLGRDPQGF.